This TCR beta chain was identified during a study of human T cells and chemical hapten exposure. For the study at large: Minor volume differences among pooled libraries chiefly drove per-sample TCR yield variation.

Study observations and caveats: DPC sensitization did not alter TCRs above 1 in 1000 frequency.

This clonotype was counted ten times or more. Its specificity is not known. The time point denotes: healthy volunteer bleed at 2 weeks. Total RNA was isolated from unfractionated whole blood. Single cDNA molecules in the library carried unique molecular identifiers attached during preparation. In the original processing: Between about 23,224 and 700,000 TCRs appeared in each sample, and the median stood at roughly 100,000. TCRdb passed the RACE reads through MiXCR, listing each CDR3 protein once. The V and J calls shown here were made by TCRdb, not taken from the authors' results. In the table there are 75,000 to 100,000 distinct CDR3 sequences, roughly 8% of which are singletons. The germline gives CDR1 SQVTM, CDR2 ANQGSEA. V lost 5 bases to trimming and J lost 4 bases, with 14 bases between them. The CDR3 runs 13 residues.

This TCR was sampled from a female donor in good health. Some clones in this sample may be carry-over from other donors' samples. Sequencing was performed on whole blood. The chain is built from TRBV29-1 and TRBJ1-1; D is ambiguous. CDR3 DNA sequence: TGCAGCGTTACTGGTCCGGAGCGCACTGAAGCTTTCTTT. The encoded protein is CSVTGPERTEAFF.